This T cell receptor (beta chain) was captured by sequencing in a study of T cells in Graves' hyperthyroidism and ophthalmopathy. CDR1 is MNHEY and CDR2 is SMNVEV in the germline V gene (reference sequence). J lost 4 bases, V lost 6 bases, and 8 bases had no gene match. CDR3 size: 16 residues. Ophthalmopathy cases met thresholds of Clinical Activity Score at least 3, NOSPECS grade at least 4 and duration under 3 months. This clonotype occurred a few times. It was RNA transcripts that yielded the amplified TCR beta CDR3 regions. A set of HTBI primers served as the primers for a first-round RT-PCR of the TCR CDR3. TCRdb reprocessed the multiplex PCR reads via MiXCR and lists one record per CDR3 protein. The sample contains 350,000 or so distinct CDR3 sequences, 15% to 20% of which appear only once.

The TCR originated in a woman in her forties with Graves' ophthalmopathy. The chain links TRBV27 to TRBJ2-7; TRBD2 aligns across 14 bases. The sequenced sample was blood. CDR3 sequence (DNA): TGTGCCAGCAGCCGCCGACTAGCGGGAGGGCGGTACGAGCAGTACTTC. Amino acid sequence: CASSRRLAGGRYEQYF.